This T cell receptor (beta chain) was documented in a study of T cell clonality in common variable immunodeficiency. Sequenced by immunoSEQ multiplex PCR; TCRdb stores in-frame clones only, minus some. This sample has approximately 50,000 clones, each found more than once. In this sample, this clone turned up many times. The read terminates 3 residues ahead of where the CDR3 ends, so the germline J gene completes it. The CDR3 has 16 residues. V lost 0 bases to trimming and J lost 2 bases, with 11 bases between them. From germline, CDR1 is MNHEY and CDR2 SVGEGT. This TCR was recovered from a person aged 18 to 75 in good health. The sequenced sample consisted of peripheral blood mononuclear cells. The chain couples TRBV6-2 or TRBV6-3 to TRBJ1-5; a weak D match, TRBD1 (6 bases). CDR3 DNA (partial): TGTGCCAGCAGTTACTCGAACAGGGTAGGCAATCAGCCC. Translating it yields CASSYSNRVGNQP. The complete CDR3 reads CASSYSNRVGNQPQHF.